This T cell receptor beta chain appears in the sequencing data of a study of T cell responses to AZD1222 COVID-19 vaccine. Study-level results: In a largely white British group with more females than males, clonal diversity was possibly underestimated. Spike-wide coverage was observed for vaccine-associated CD4 TCRs, with dominant responses at 160-218 and 743-854.

On this clone: Its antigen is still unknown.

Profiled with immunoSEQ multiplex PCR; TCRdb holds only in-frame clones, not every one. The table records 130,000 or so clones, 90% of them present only once. CDR1 and CDR2 from the germline V gene are SGHTA and FQGNSA. The V end was cut by 2 bases, the J end by 8 bases, with 18 bases between. There are 15 residues in the CDR3. The receptor's source is an adult in good health. The sample here was peripheral blood, taken on day 0 of AZD1222 vaccination. The chain carries TRBV7-2 and TRBJ1-2; D may be TRBD1 (5 bases). The CDR3 protein is CASSLWRDAPGGYTF. The CDR3 DNA reads TGTGCCAGCAGCTTATGGAGGGACGCACCCGGGGGCTACACCTTC.